Listed here are 11 T cell receptor beta chains from one sample, sequenced in a study of blood T cell repertoires in COVID-19. Profiled with immunoSEQ multiplex PCR; TCRdb holds only in-frame clones, not every one. This sample yields 100,000 to 120,000 clones, of which roughly 85% are seen a single time; about 6.1% belongs to the top ten. The sequenced sample was peripheral blood. Receptor source: an older woman with COVID-19, enrolled during active disease.

The chain recombines TRBV9 with TRBJ1-2; 9 positions match TRBD1. V shed 4 bases and J 1 base; nucleotides not matched to a gene: 5. The CDR3 has 15 residues. The germline V gene encodes CDR1 SGDLS and CDR2 YYNGEE. For the CDR3, the DNA is TGTGCCAGCAGCATCACGGACAGGGGTAACTATGGCTACACCTTC. Its translation is CASSITDRGNYGYTF.

J is TRBJ1-6 and V is TRBV5-1, with D perhaps matching TRBD1 (5 bases). The ends were cut back, 0 bases at V and 5 bases at J, with 9 bases in the middle. There are 15 residues in the CDR3. Germline CDR1 SGHRS, CDR2 YFSETQ. CDR3 nucleotides: TGCGCCAGCAGCTTGGTAGCAGGGAATAATTCACCCCTCCACTTT. Its translation: CASSLVAGNNSPLHF. Full variable domain (remainder filled in from reference TRBV5-1 and TRBJ1-6): KAGVTQTPRYLIKTRGQQVTLSCSPISGHRSVSWYQQTPGQGLQFLFEYFSETQRNKGNFPGRFSGRQFSNSRSEMNVSTLELGDSALYLCASSLVAGNNSPLHFGNGTRLTVT.

J is TRBJ2-5 and V is TRBV19; 8 nucleotides align to TRBD2. Germline values: CDR1 LNHDA, CDR2 SQIVND (reference sequence). V lost 8 bases and J lost 1; bases outside the gene matches: 9. The length of the CDR3 is 15 residues. The CDR3 here is CASDGGRGGQETQYF. The CDR3 bases are TGTGCCAGTGACGGAGGCCGGGGGGGCCAAGAGACCCAGTACTTC.

The chain couples TRBV7-6 to TRBJ1-1; 8 nucleotides agree with TRBD1. Germline CDR1 is SGHVS and CDR2 is FNYEAQ. This CDR3 is 16 amino acids long. The V and J ends lost 5 bases and 3 bases, in that order; junction bases with no gene match: 11. CDR3 coding DNA: TGTGCCAGCAGCCACCGGACAGGGCGATTCGACACTGAAGCTTTCTTT. It codes for CASSHRTGRFDTEAFF.

This chain connects TRBV28 to TRBJ1-2; D not resolved. Deletions cut 2 bases from V and 6 bases from J, with 13 bases between. In germline, CDR1 is MDHEN, CDR2 SYDVKM. The CDR3 covers 14 residues. The CDR3 region has the DNA TGTGCCAGCAGTTTACTAGCCCGGGCTCATGGCTACACCTTC. Translated: CASSLLARAHGYTF.

The chain is built from TRBV29-1 and TRBJ2-7, with TRBD1 matching over 8 bases. Germline loops: CDR1 SQVTM, CDR2 ANQGSEA. There are 17 residues in the CDR3. Trimming at V came to 4 bases and at J to 3 bases, leaving 17 bases not matched to a gene. The CDR3 loop is CSVVLTGVGLWGYEQYF. The CDR3 DNA follows: TGCAGCGTTGTCCTGACAGGGGTAGGACTTTGGGGCTACGAGCAGTACTTC.

V usage is TRBV6-1 and J usage is TRBJ1-6, with a weak D call TRBD1 (6 bases). This CDR3 region has 14 residues. Germline CDR1 MNHNS, CDR2 SASEGT. V was clipped by 2 bases and J by 8 bases, with 10 bases between them. CDR3 in DNA: TGTGCCAGCAGTGAACGGGACAACCATTCACCCCTCCACTTT. Its translation: CASSERDNHSPLHF.

This clone was recorded a few times. This chain links TRBV7-3 with TRBJ2-2; tentative D call: TRBD1 (6 bases). Germline V CDR1 and CDR2: SGHTA, FQGTGA. This CDR3 region has 15 residues. Trimming left V 7 bases short and J 6 bases short, with 18 bases between. CDR3 DNA sequence: TGTGCCAGCAAACTAGAAGGGGGTTTCGCCGGGGAGCTGTTTTTT. Amino acid sequence: CASKLEGGFAGELFF.

This chain uses TRBV18 with TRBJ2-1; maybe TRBD2 (6 bases). The V gene's germline CDR1 is KGHSH and CDR2 LQKENI. This CDR3 contains 14 residues. Trimming left V 3 bases short and J 6 bases short, with 12 bases between. The CDR3: CASSPETSSNEQFF. Written as DNA, the CDR3 is TGTGCCAGCTCACCGGAGACTAGTTCCAATGAGCAGTTCTTC. The full variable domain, rest sourced from reference TRBV18 and TRBJ2-1, is NAGVMQNPRHLVRRRGQEARLRCSPMKGHSHVYWYRQLPEEGLKFMVYLQKENIIDESGMPKERFSAEFPKEGPSILRIQQVVRGDSAAYFCASSPETSSNEQFFGPGTRLTVL.

The V gene is TRBV7-2, the J gene TRBJ2-7, with TRBD2 matching over 7 bases. Germline V gives CDR1 SGHTA, CDR2 FQGNSA. The CDR3 sequence is 15 residues long. The trim removed 2 bases at V and 2 bases at J, leaving 6 bases unmatched. The CDR3 DNA sequence: TGTGCCAGCAGCTTAAACCCTGGACTAGCCTACGAGCAGTACTTC. Translating gives CASSLNPGLAYEQYF.

This chain joins TRBV28 and TRBJ2-7; 7 nucleotides agree with TRBD1. This CDR3 spans 16 amino acids. The V gene end was trimmed by 6 bases and the J gene end by 0 bases; junction bases not matched to a gene: 11. CDR1 is MDHEN and CDR2 is SYDVKM in the germline V gene. CDR3 sequence: CASRAPGTDLSYEQYF. Written as DNA, the CDR3 is TGTGCCAGCAGGGCCCCGGGGACAGATCTCTCCTACGAGCAGTACTTC.